A single sample is the source of the 30 T cell receptor beta chains below, sequenced in a study of shared clonotypes between healthy human individuals. Method: immunoSEQ multiplex PCR; TCRdb's copy keeps in-frame clones and lacks some. There are approximately 2.4 million clones in the sample; approximately 95% occur only once, and over 0.1% lies in the top ten. Sequencing was performed on naive CD4+ T cells sorted from blood. As to subset: CD45RA+ positively selected. Receptors were obtained from a man between 18 and 29 years old in good health.

In its sample, this clone was seen a few times. Other DNA sequences from this sample encode an identical CDR3 as well. The rearrangement links TRBV14 to TRBJ1-5; D is undetermined. Germline CDR1 reads SGHDN; CDR2 reads FVKESK. V dropped 0 bases and J dropped 1 base, with 1 base sitting between them. The CDR3 length is 13 residues. The CDR3 DNA reads as TGTGCCAGCAGCCAAGACAGCAATCAGCCCCAGCATTTT. Its translation: CASSQDSNQPQHF.

V gene TRBV5-5 combines with J gene TRBJ1-1, with D hard to call. The CDR3 covers 12 residues. Per the germline V gene, CDR1 is SGHKS and CDR2 is YYEKEE (reference sequence). V was trimmed by 2 bases and J by 8 bases, leaving 10 bases between them. The CDR3 coding sequence is TGTGCCAGCAGCTTTAGAACGGGGGAAGCTTTCTTT. This sequence encodes CASSFRTGEAFF.

With regard to this clone: This specimen includes other DNA sequences encoding the same CDR3. The chain couples TRBV9 to TRBJ2-3; 7 bases are shared with TRBD2. The germline V gene encodes CDR1 SGDLS and CDR2 YYNGEE. The V and J ends lost 1 base and 0 bases, in that order; junction bases with no gene match: 2. CDR3 length equals 15 residues. CDR3 in amino acids: CASSVIAGSTDTQYF. In nucleotides, the CDR3 is TGTGCCAGCAGCGTAATAGCGGGTAGCACAGATACGCAGTATTTT.

Turning to this clone: Other nucleotide sequences from this sample produce the same CDR3. This chain uses TRBV5-6 with TRBJ2-3; a weak D match, TRBD2 (5 bases). There are 14 residues in the CDR3. CDR1 is SGHDT, CDR2 YYEEEE, per germline. V lost 0 bases, J lost 3 bases, and 8 bases lay in between. The CDR3 here is CASSLGLATDTQYF. CDR3 coding DNA: TGTGCCAGCAGCTTGGGGTTAGCGACAGATACGCAGTATTTT.

Regarding this clone: Other nucleotide sequences from this sample produce the same CDR3. This sequence joins TRBV15 and TRBJ1-2, with D tentatively TRBD1 (5 bases). Trimming cost V 0 bases and J 2 bases, with 7 bases left between them. The CDR3 length is 14 residues. Germline CDR1 LNHNV, CDR2 YYDKDF (reference sequence). The CDR3 loop reads CATSRDQGNYGYTF. In DNA, the CDR3 is TGTGCCACCAGCAGAGATCAGGGAAACTATGGCTACACCTTC.

The genes are TRBV6-1 and TRBJ1-1, with a possible D match to TRBD1 (6 bases). This CDR3 is 13 amino acids long. The germline gives CDR1 MNHNS, CDR2 SASEGT. V lost 5 bases and J 5 bases, leaving 12 bases between the germline ends. The CDR3 DNA follows: TGTGCCAGCAGTCCGGGGGCAGGGACTGAAGCTTTCTTT. It specifies CASSPGAGTEAFF.

The chain uses TRBV18 and TRBJ2-7; tentatively, D is TRBD1 (5 bases). The CDR3 loop spans 15 amino acids. Trimming took 6 bases from V and 1 from J, leaving 16 bases between them. Germline CDR1 and CDR2: KGHSH and LQKENI. The DNA of the CDR3 is TGTGCCAGCTCGCAACATCCCAGGGAATCCTACGAGCAGTACTTC. Translated, it gives CASSQHPRESYEQYF.

This rearrangement joins TRBV4-3 to TRBJ1-6, with 11 bases aligning to TRBD1. The V and J ends lost 0 bases and 9 bases, in that order; junction bases with no gene match: 13. There are 19 residues in the CDR3. Germline lookup yields CDR1 LGHNA and CDR2 YSLEER. DNA of the CDR3: TGCGCCAGCAGCCAAGAATACTACGGAAAGGGGACAGGGGGTTCACCCCTCCACTTT. Translated, it gives CASSQEYYGKGTGGSPLHF.

The rearrangement links TRBV10-3 to TRBJ2-3; 12 bases match TRBD2. The germline V gene has CDR1 ENHRY and CDR2 SYGVKD. CDR3 length: 17 amino acids. J was trimmed by 2 bases and V by 0 bases; bases with no gene match: 3. The CDR3 is CAISESRTSGDTDTQYF. In DNA, the CDR3 is TGTGCCATCAGTGAGTCAAGGACTAGCGGGGACACAGATACGCAGTATTTT.

This clone appeared a single time. The chain links TRBV27 to TRBJ1-2, with a possible D match to TRBD1 (6 bases). CDR1 and CDR2 from the germline V gene are MNHEY and SMNVEV (reference sequence). The V end lost 7 bases, the J end lost 4 bases, and 13 bases lay between the germline ends. The CDR3 sequence is 13 residues long. In DNA, the CDR3 is TGTGCCAGCAAGTATGGGGGCAGCTATGGCTACACCTTC. This sequence encodes CASKYGGSYGYTF.

The chain is built from TRBV6-5 and TRBJ2-5; 9 bases are a match to TRBD1. Trimming removed 2 bases from V and 1 base from J; junction bases left unmatched: 5. This CDR3 comprises 16 residues. CDR1 is MNHEY and CDR2 is SVGAGI in the germline V gene. The CDR3 reads CASSYGQGSVQETQYF. CDR3 in DNA: TGTGCCAGCAGTTACGGACAGGGGTCGGTCCAAGAGACCCAGTACTTC.

V is TRBV27 and J is TRBJ2-3, with D perhaps assigned TRBD1 or TRBD2 (5 bases each). The CDR3 covers 14 residues. Trimming pared 4 bases from V and 3 bases from J, leaving 11 bases between. Germline CDR1 and CDR2: MNHEY and SMNVEV (reference sequence). CDR3: CASSYVGRTDTQYF. The CDR3, as DNA: TGTGCCAGCAGTTATGTGGGACGGACAGATACGCAGTATTTT.

This clone has just one count. The chain has TRBV6-5 and TRBJ2-1; TRBD1 agrees at 10 bases. The V and J ends lost 5 bases and 6 bases, in that order; junction bases with no gene match: 7. From germline, CDR1 is MNHEY and CDR2 SVGAGI. The CDR3 sequence is 15 residues long. CDR3 protein: CASSLPGQGFNEQFF. CDR3 nucleotide sequence: TGTGCCAGCAGTCTACCGGGACAGGGGTTCAATGAGCAGTTCTTC.

This chain joins TRBV2 and TRBJ2-2, with a weak D call TRBD1 (5 bases). Germline loops: CDR1 SNHLY, CDR2 FYNNEI. V lost 3 bases to trimming and J lost 6 bases, with 5 bases between them. This CDR3 spans 12 amino acids. This chain's CDR3 is CASSDRAGELFF. CDR3 nucleotides: TGTGCCAGCAGTGACAGGGCCGGGGAGCTGTTTTTT.

The V and J genes are TRBV10-3 and TRBJ2-7; 8 bases are shared with TRBD1. The junction had 5 bases not matched to a gene; V was cut back by 7 bases and J by 0 bases. This CDR3 has 14 residues. CDR1 and CDR2 (germline): ENHRY, SYGVKD. This chain's CDR3 is CAIMLGQASYEQYF. In DNA, the CDR3 is TGTGCCATCATGTTGGGACAGGCCTCCTACGAGCAGTACTTC.

This clone was seen a few times. The chain has TRBV6-5 and TRBJ2-5; 8 bases are a match to TRBD1. This CDR3 has 16 amino acids. Losses at the gene ends were 0 bases for V and 4 bases for J; bases not matched to a gene: 7. From germline, CDR1 is MNHEY and CDR2 SVGAGI. CDR3 sequence (DNA): TGTGCCAGCAGTTACTCGGGAGGACAGGGAGGAGAGACCCAGTACTTC. Amino acids: CASSYSGGQGGETQYF.

J is TRBJ2-7 and V is TRBV11-2; 7 bases are a match to TRBD2. Germline CDR1 SGHAT, CDR2 FQNNGV. The CDR3 is 15 residues long. V gave up 5 bases and J gave up 0 bases; unmatched junction bases: 7. CDR3: CASSQLAVLSYEQYF. For the CDR3, the DNA is TGTGCCAGCAGCCAGCTAGCGGTACTCTCCTACGAGCAGTACTTC.

The rearrangement uses TRBV28 and TRBJ2-3; D is perhaps TRBD2 (6 bases). With 6 bases removed from V and 6 bases from J, the gap between germline ends came to 16 bases. Per germline, CDR1 MDHEN and CDR2 SYDVKM. The CDR3 is 14 residues long. The CDR3 loop reads CASSEMGGTDTQYF. CDR3 nucleotide sequence: TGTGCCAGCAGCGAGATGGGGGGTACGGATACGCAGTATTTT.

The chain links TRBV27 to TRBJ2-2, with TRBD2 as a possible D gene (6 bases). This CDR3 spans 17 amino acids. The germline gives CDR1 MNHEY, CDR2 SMNVEV (reference sequence). Trimming took off 5 bases at V and 7 bases at J, with 23 bases between the two ends. The CDR3: CASSRSAGTSVVGELFF. In DNA form, the CDR3 reads TGTGCCAGCAGTCGCAGCGCCGGGACTTCCGTCGTCGGGGAGCTGTTTTTT.

Only one count was recorded for this clone. The chain employs TRBV6-6 and TRBJ2-7; maybe TRBD2 (5 bases). CDR3 length: 14 residues. V lost 7 bases and J 0 bases, leaving 13 bases between the germline ends. Germline CDR1 and CDR2: MNHNY and SVGAGI (reference sequence). DNA of the CDR3: TGTGCCAGCACCCAGGACTTCGGCTCCTACGAGCAGTACTTC. Its translation is CASTQDFGSYEQYF.

The CDR3, as DNA: TGTGCCAGCGGGGTACTAGGCAGCACAGATACGCAGTATTTT. Translated, it gives CASGVLGSTDTQYF. The rearrangement uses TRBV9 and TRBJ2-3; weak D call: TRBD2 (5 bases). CDR1 and CDR2 (germline): SGDLS, YYNGEE. The CDR3 contains 14 residues. V dropped 7 bases and J dropped 0 bases, with 12 bases sitting between them.

The J gene is TRBJ2-2, the V gene TRBV19; a weak D match, TRBD1 (6 bases). CDR3 length: 14 amino acids. V was pared by 3 bases and J by 7 bases, with 12 bases between. Germline V gene lookup returns CDR1 LNHDA and CDR2 SQIVND (reference sequence). DNA of the CDR3: TGTGCCAGTAGTATTCCCAGGGACATCGGGGAGCTGTTTTTT. Protein product: CASSIPRDIGELFF. Variable domain in full (rest from reference TRBV19 and TRBJ2-2): DGGITQSPKYLFRKEGQNVTLSCEQNLNHDAMYWYRQDPGQGLRLIYYSQIVNDFQKGDIAEGYSVSREKKESFPLTVTSAQKNPTAFYLCASSIPRDIGELFFGEGSRLTVL.

The J gene is TRBJ1-1, the V gene TRBV5-4; 8 bases match TRBD1. V lost 2 bases to trimming and J lost 3 bases; unmatched junction nucleotides: 9. Germline CDR1 and CDR2: SGHNT and YYREEE (reference sequence). CDR3 size: 16 residues. CDR3 amino acids: CASSFPNGQGDTEAFF. CDR3 bases: TGTGCCAGCAGCTTCCCGAATGGACAGGGTGACACTGAAGCTTTCTTT.

With respect to this clone: The same CDR3 can be traced to other DNA sequences in this sample. The chain is built from TRBV30 and TRBJ2-7; no reliable D call. CDR3 length: 13 amino acids. Germline lookup yields CDR1 GTSNPN and CDR2 SVGIG (reference sequence). Trimming shortened V by 0 bases and J by 2 bases, and 8 bases separated the two germline ends. In DNA form, the CDR3 reads TGTGCCTGGAGTGTATCGGGTCCCTACGAGCAGTACTTC. This encodes CAWSVSGPYEQYF.

V and J are TRBV5-1 and TRBJ2-1, with D uncertain. V dropped 4 bases and J dropped 8 bases, with 10 bases sitting between them. From germline, CDR1 is SGHRS and CDR2 YFSETQ. The CDR3 length is 12 residues. CDR3 in amino acids: CASSLPGYEQFF. CDR3 sequence (DNA): TGCGCCAGCAGCCTACCGGGCTATGAGCAGTTCTTC.

The gene calls are TRBV5-4 and TRBJ2-1; 8 nucleotides match TRBD2. V dropped 0 bases and J dropped 9; count of bases not matched to a gene: 8. The CDR3 contains 15 residues. Germline V gene data show CDR1 as SGHNT and CDR2 as YYREEE (reference sequence). Written as DNA, the CDR3 is TGTGCCAGCAGCTTGGAGAGCGGGAGAGTCGGTGAGCAGTTCTTC. It yields the protein CASSLESGRVGEQFF.

The chain uses TRBV19 and TRBJ2-3; 8 bases align to TRBD2. The V gene's germline CDR1 is LNHDA and CDR2 SQIVND (reference sequence). This CDR3 comprises 15 residues. Germline trimming cut 8 bases from V and 3 bases from J; bases unmatched to any gene: 10. The CDR3 nucleotides read TGTGCCAGTGCCGGGACTAGAGTCGGGACAGATACGCAGTATTTT. Translating it yields CASAGTRVGTDTQYF.

The chain has TRBV7-9 and TRBJ2-5; 7 nucleotides agree with TRBD2. CDR3 length: 17 amino acids. The germline gives CDR1 SEHNR, CDR2 FQNEAQ (reference sequence). After removal of 0 bases from V and 4 bases from J, the junction contained 11 bases not matched to a gene. The CDR3 region has the DNA TGTGCCAGCAGCTTAGCCCCCGGGGGGACCTTTGGAGAGACCCAGTACTTC. Its translation is CASSLAPGGTFGETQYF. The whole variable domain, filled in from reference TRBV7-9 and TRBJ2-5, reads DTGVSQNPRHKITKRGQNVTFRCDPISEHNRLYWYRQTLGQGPEFLTYFQNEAQLEKSRLLSDRFSAERPKGSFSTLEIQRTEQGDSAMYLCASSLAPGGTFGETQYFGPGTRLLVL.

CDR3 loop: CATMGTSGSRTGELFF. CDR3 nucleotides: TGTGCCACCATGGGGACTAGCGGGAGTAGGACCGGGGAGCTGTTTTTT. The chain uses TRBV2 and TRBJ2-2; 14 bases are shared with TRBD2. Germline V gene data show CDR1 as SNHLY and CDR2 as FYNNEI. This CDR3 has 16 residues. The J segment lost 5 bases and the V segment lost 10 bases, leaving 9 bases of the junction unmatched. The whole variable domain, filled in from reference TRBV2 and TRBJ2-2, reads EPEVTQTPSHQVTQMGQEVILRCVPISNHLYFYWYRQILGQKVEFLVSFYNNEISEKSEIFDDQFSVERPDGSNFTLKIRSTKLEDSAMYFCATMGTSGSRTGELFFGEGSRLTVL.

The chain carries TRBV18 and TRBJ2-7; TRBD2 aligns across 9 bases. V was pared by 3 bases and J by 3 bases, with 9 bases of the junction left unmatched. Germline V lookup: CDR1 KGHSH, CDR2 LQKENI. The CDR3 runs to 16 residues. The CDR3 loop reads CASSPPGAGGRYEQYF. DNA for the CDR3: TGTGCCAGCTCACCCCCCGGAGCGGGGGGTCGCTACGAGCAGTACTTC.